This entry concerns a single T cell receptor beta chain. What it recognizes is unknown. Per germline, CDR1 SGHTA and CDR2 FQGNSA. CDR3 length: 17 amino acids. Unmatched junction bases numbered 7, after V lost 0 bases and J lost 3 bases. This entry is derived from a study of cytomegalovirus exposure and HLA in healthy donors. Study details: Among the approximately 410 genotyped donors, approximately 82% were placed in the Caucasian-associated ancestry cluster.

The PCR employed 60 Vbeta primers together with 13 Jbeta primers. This table comes from immunoSEQ multiplex PCR, and its TCRdb copy is limited to in-frame clones, with some not included. The table includes more than 100,000 clones, about 9.1% detected once. General study results and limits: A missense variant in DCLRE1C was later tied to TCR beta V- and J-gene trimming. The productive fraction for most TCR beta V segments was about 87% or about 30% in an earlier analysis.

The chain couples TRBV7-2 to TRBJ2-7, with TRBD2 identical over 11 bases. Sequencing was performed on PBMCs. This sequence originates from a woman aged 40-49 years in good health and CMV-seropositive. This chain's CDR3 is CASSLAFSLAGGYEQYF. CDR3 nucleotides: TGTGCCAGCAGCTTAGCTTTTTCGCTAGCGGGGGGCTACGAGCAGTACTTC.